This entry is about one TCR beta chain. The antigen remains undetermined. Adult donors, all healthy and HIV-negative, had no recent acute infections or vaccinations. Per the authors' pipeline: ImmunoSEQ only sent back junction sequences with no quality scores, so filtering was done differently. Only in-frame clones appear in the TCRdb table, and some are missing; sequencing was by immunoSEQ multiplex PCR. Clone size and V and J calls were adopted from that table, with D and trimming inferred from the DNA. This repertoire shows around 240,000 clones, 65% found once; its top ten account for around 10%. CDR1 and CDR2 from the germline V gene are MDHEN and SYDVKM. Trimming cost V 6 bases and J 4 bases; bases outside gene matches: 6. The CDR3 runs 14 residues. This entry is derived from a study of shared clonotypes between healthy human individuals. The study's findings and limits: Inspection by rarefaction showed sorted-subset sequencing to be incomplete despite large depth.

Sequencing used memory CD4+ T cells sorted from blood. Described subset: CD45RA-negative fraction. This TCR was sampled from a man aged 25 to 40 in good health. V is TRBV28 and J is TRBJ1-5; 7 bases are a match to TRBD1. The CDR3 is CASREGAGNQPQHF. The CDR3 DNA sequence: TGTGCCAGCAGGGAGGGGGCAGGGAATCAGCCCCAGCATTTT.